This T cell receptor beta chain came from a study of vaccination and CD4 T cells after COVID-19. Noted treatment: roughly 10-day PBMC culture with coronavirus spike peptide pools or control peptides (ViraFEST assay). This clonotype was detected only a few times. Its antigen is still unknown. Trimming took off 3 bases at V and 2 bases at J, with 8 bases between the two ends. The CDR3 runs 13 residues. Germline values: CDR1 DFQATT, CDR2 SNEGSKA (reference sequence). Cultured CD4+ T cell DNA underwent sequencing with the Oncomine TCR Beta short-read assay. One entry per CDR3 protein, called by TCRdb with MiXCR from the PCR reads. Of about 27,000 distinct CDR3 sequences in the sample, approximately 60% were seen once.

The clonotype comes from a human donor who received a COVID-19 vaccine. The input for sequencing was CD4+ T cells from blood, cultured in vitro, taken after SARS-CoV-2 vaccination. The rearrangement uses TRBV20-1 and TRBJ1-3; D not resolved. CDR3 protein: CSASELAGNTIYF. CDR3 in DNA: TGCAGTGCTAGCGAACTGGCTGGAAACACCATATATTTT.